Sequencing of this T cell receptor (beta chain) was carried out in a study of blood T cells in healthy people across ages. The wider study: Through template switching, about one barcoded beta molecule was captured per two T cells, as measured in model experiments.

This clonotype was recorded a few times. Samples each had at least 5.5 micrograms of total RNA extracted. It was with a sample-barcoded 5' primer and a J-beta primer mix that a second PCR of about 7 to 12 cycles was run. Each cDNA molecule received a tag from a template-switch adaptor that had 12 random nucleotides. TCRdb used MiXCR to reprocess the 5' RACE reads, holding one entry per CDR3 protein. This table holds some 690,000 distinct CDR3 sequences, about 20% found once. CDR1 is KGHDR and CDR2 is SFDVKD in the germline V gene. Unmatched junction bases numbered 10, after V lost 2 bases and J lost 2 bases. The CDR3 runs 17 residues.

The sample taken for sequencing was blood. The chain employs TRBV24-1 and TRBJ1-2; TRBD1 matches 7 bases. The origin of this receptor is a man between 65 and 85 years old in good health. CDR3 nucleotides: TGTGCCACCAGTGATTATACCGTGACAGGGAGGAACTATGGCTACACCTTC. This sequence encodes CATSDYTVTGRNYGYTF.